This is a list of T cell receptor beta chains from one sample in a study of blood T cell repertoires in COVID-19. Clones were read by immunoSEQ multiplex PCR, and TCRdb kept only the in-frame ones, dropping some. The profile shows approximately 280,000 clones, 90% of them singletons. The specimen sequenced was peripheral blood. The source of these receptors is a young woman with COVID-19, enrolled during active disease. The CDR3 runs from the conserved cysteine through the conserved F or W. A D gene is named only where the DNA matches it firmly. Only some rows state a clone size, as once, few, many or a class for expanded clones.

NA	TRBV23-1	TRBJ2-2	NA	TGCGCCAGCCACCCCATTGACACGAACGACAACACCGGGGAGCTGTTTTTT	CASHPIDTNDNTGELFF
NA	TRBV13	TRBJ2-5	NA	TGTGCCAGCAGCCAAAAGACAGGACCCCAAGAGACCCAGTACTTC	CASSQKTGPQETQYF
TRBD2	TRBV28	TRBJ2-1	NA	TGTGCCAGCAGCCCACTCGGGACTAGCGGGAAGGGTGAGCAGTTCTTC	CASSPLGTSGKGEQFF
TRBD2	TRBV4-3	TRBJ2-1	NA	TGCGCCAGCAGCCAAGATTCCAGCGGGAGAGGGCGGTATGAGCAGTTCTTC	CASSQDSSGRGRYEQFF
NA	TRBV27	TRBJ2-1	NA	TGTGCCAGCAGAAGGGGAGGGGGGAGGAGCTCCTACAATGAGCAGTTCTTC	CASRRGGGRSSYNEQFF
TRBD1	TRBV6-6	TRBJ1-5	NA	TGTGCCAGCAGTTACCTGACAGGGTACAATCAGCCCCAGCATTTT	CASSYLTGYNQPQHF
NA	TRBV6-5	TRBJ1-4	NA	TGTGCCAGCCTCCGGGGACTGAGGGATGAAAAACTGTTTTTT	CASLRGLRDEKLFF
NA	TRBV28	TRBJ1-1	NA	TGTGCCAGCAGTTTAGGGGACCGGGAGATGGGTGAAGCTTTCTTT	CASSLGDREMGEAFF
NA	TRBV10-3	TRBJ1-4	NA	TGTGCCATCAGTGGCCGGACTAATGAAAAACTGTTTTTT	CAISGRTNEKLFF
NA	TRBV15	TRBJ1-2	once	TGTGCCACCAGCAGAGATCTGAGTGACTATGGCTACACCTTC	CATSRDLSDYGYTF
NA	TRBV7-2	TRBJ2-2	NA	TGTGCCAGCATCCTTCGCCCCGGGGAGTACACCGGGGAGCTGTTTTTT	CASILRPGEYTGELFF
NA	TRBV7-6	TRBJ1-5	NA	TGTGCCAGCAGCTTAGGGACAGATAGCAATCAGCCCCAGCATTTT	CASSLGTDSNQPQHF
TRBD1	TRBV27	TRBJ1-4	NA	TGTGCCAGAGACAGGGCTCGCGAAAAACTGTTTTTT	CARDRAREKLFF
NA	TRBV9	TRBJ2-1	NA	TGTGCCAGCAGCGGGAATAGCGGCAGCTCCTACAATGAGCAGTTCTTC	CASSGNSGSSYNEQFF
NA	TRBV12-5	TRBJ2-1	NA	TGTGCTAGTGGTTTGTCTTTGAAAGTAGATGAGCAGTTCTTC	CASGLSLKVDEQFF
NA	TRBV27	TRBJ2-1	NA	TGTGCCAGCTGGGGAACGGGGGTAGGTGAGCAGTTCTTC	CASWGTGVGEQFF
TRBD1	TRBV19	TRBJ1-1	NA	TGTGCCAGTACTGAATACAGGGGCACTGAAGCTTTCTTT	CASTEYRGTEAFF
TRBD1	TRBV6-5	TRBJ2-7	NA	TGTGCCAGCAGACCGGGACAGGGGGCTTACGAGCAGTACTTC	CASRPGQGAYEQYF
TRBD2	TRBV7-9	TRBJ2-7	NA	TGTGCCAGCAGCCCCGGGGGGGCGTACGAGCAGTACTTC	CASSPGGAYEQYF
TRBD1	TRBV7-2	TRBJ2-7	NA	TGTGCCAGCAGCCTACGGGACAGGTGGGACGAGCAGTACTTC	CASSLRDRWDEQYF